Below are 27 T cell receptor beta chains sequenced from a single sample in a study of cytomegalovirus exposure and HLA in healthy donors. Use of 60 Vbeta and 13 Jbeta primers characterized the PCR. Here immunoSEQ multiplex PCR was the method, and the copy in TCRdb shows in-frame clones only, minus some. Of over 100,000 clones listed, around nine tenths are singletons. The source material was PBMCs. These receptor sequences come from a woman aged 30 to 39 in good health and CMV-seronegative.

V and J are TRBV30 and TRBJ2-7; D may be TRBD2 (7 bases). Between the trimmed V and J ends, which lost 3 bases and 6 bases, there was a span of 15 bases. This CDR3 is built from 13 residues. Germline V gives CDR1 GTSNPN, CDR2 SVGIG (reference sequence). The CDR3 loop reads CAWSEGGLGEQYF. The CDR3 coding sequence is TGTGCCTGGAGCGAGGGGGGGCTGGGCGAGCAGTACTTC.

The gene calls are TRBV28 and TRBJ1-3, with 7 bases that match TRBD1. Germline V gene data show CDR1 as MDHEN and CDR2 as SYDVKM. The CDR3 contains 13 residues. V lost 5 bases and J lost 7; bases outside the gene matches: 5. The CDR3 DNA is TGTGCCAGCAGTCTCCTACAGGGGAACACCATATATTTT. As protein: CASSLLQGNTIYF.

This clone was counted a single time. The chain joins TRBV30 to TRBJ2-7, with 8 positions matching TRBD1. This CDR3 has 15 residues. Losses at the gene ends were 0 bases for V and 2 bases for J; bases not matched to a gene: 6. Germline V lookup: CDR1 GTSNPN, CDR2 SVGIG (reference sequence). DNA of the CDR3: TGTGCCTGGAGTGTACTCGGACAGGGCGCCTACGAGCAGTACTTC. This codes for CAWSVLGQGAYEQYF.

Regarding this clone: In the same sample, other DNA sequences code for this CDR3. The chain recombines TRBV19 with TRBJ1-1; D is possibly TRBD1 (5 bases). V was clipped by 7 bases and J by 0 bases, with 9 bases between them. CDR1 LNHDA and CDR2 SQIVND come from the germline V gene (reference sequence). The CDR3 length is 13 residues. In DNA form, the CDR3 reads TGTGCCAGTACCGGGGGGTTGAACACTGAAGCTTTCTTT. Protein product: CASTGGLNTEAFF.

This clone was counted a few times. The rearrangement links TRBV4-1 to TRBJ1-6; D gene ambiguous. V was shortened by 0 bases and J by 3 bases, with 9 bases between the two germline ends. The V gene's germline CDR1 is MGHRA and CDR2 YSYEKL. The CDR3 loop spans 16 amino acids. CDR3 loop: CASSQEGDLYNSPLHF. CDR3 sequence (DNA): TGCGCCAGCAGCCAAGAAGGAGACCTCTATAATTCACCCCTCCACTTT.

This rearrangement joins TRBV28 to TRBJ1-1, with 11 bases aligning to TRBD1. The CDR3 is made up of 19 amino acids. The V and J ends lost 2 bases and 5 bases, in that order; junction bases with no gene match: 16. Per the germline V gene, CDR1 is MDHEN and CDR2 is SYDVKM. The CDR3 is CASSLAGQGAGVIWTEAFF. The CDR3 DNA reads TGTGCCAGCAGTTTAGCTGGACAGGGGGCAGGGGTGATTTGGACTGAAGCTTTCTTT.

This chain connects TRBV30 to TRBJ2-3, with TRBD2 matching 8 bases. The V segment lost 3 bases and the J segment 9 bases; nucleotides outside the gene matches: 5. CDR3 size: 12 residues. CDR1 and CDR2 from the germline V gene are GTSNPN and SVGIG (reference sequence). The CDR3 sequence: CAWSGGAATQYF. The DNA of the CDR3 is TGTGCCTGGAGCGGGGGGGCGGCAACGCAGTATTTT.

J is TRBJ2-7 and V is TRBV27; D is possibly TRBD1 (6 bases). V shed 2 bases and J shed 3 bases, with 11 bases lying between them. The CDR3 totals 14 residues. Germline V gene data show CDR1 as MNHEY and CDR2 as SMNVEV (reference sequence). CDR3 sequence reads: CASSLDRRSYEQYF. CDR3 DNA sequence: TGTGCCAGCAGTTTAGACAGGCGGAGCTACGAGCAGTACTTC.

This chain uses TRBV5-1 with TRBJ2-3, with 15 positions matching TRBD2. V was clipped by 3 bases and J by 1 base; unmatched bases: 3. The CDR3 covers 17 residues. Germline CDR1 and CDR2: SGHRS and YFSETQ. For the CDR3, the DNA is TGCGCCAGCAGCTGGGGACTAGCGGGGGGCCGCACAGATACGCAGTATTTT. It specifies CASSWGLAGGRTDTQYF. The variable domain in full, completed from reference TRBV5-1 and TRBJ2-3, reads KAGVTQTPRYLIKTRGQQVTLSCSPISGHRSVSWYQQTPGQGLQFLFEYFSETQRNKGNFPGRFSGRQFSNSRSEMNVSTLELGDSALYLCASSWGLAGGRTDTQYFGPGTRLTVL.

Only one count was recorded for this clone. This chain joins TRBV29-1 and TRBJ1-1; TRBD1 matches 11 bases. Germline trimming cut 7 bases from V and 4 bases from J; bases unmatched to any gene: 5. The germline V gene has CDR1 SQVTM and CDR2 ANQGSEA. The CDR3 runs to 13 residues. CDR3 residues: CSARTGGVTEAFF. The CDR3 DNA sequence: TGCAGCGCCAGGACAGGGGGCGTCACTGAAGCTTTCTTT.

The chain has TRBV2 and TRBJ1-6; 9 bases are shared with TRBD1. The CDR3 is 15 residues long. Germline CDR1 is SNHLY and CDR2 is FYNNEI. V shed 4 bases, J shed 7 bases, and the junction held 5 bases outside the gene matches. The CDR3 spells CASSVRDRVNSPLHF. The CDR3 DNA reads TGTGCCAGCAGTGTGAGGGACAGGGTAAATTCACCCCTCCACTTT.

The chain uses TRBV19 and TRBJ1-1, with TRBD1 identical over 8 bases. The CDR3 covers 13 residues. V lost 5 bases and J lost 5; bases outside the gene matches: 4. Germline CDR1 and CDR2: LNHDA and SQIVND (reference sequence). The DNA of the CDR3 is TGTGCCAGTAGTGTACAGGGGGGGACTGAAGCTTTCTTT. It yields the protein CASSVQGGTEAFF.

CDR3 sequence: CAWSVWRFRGTYEQYF. As DNA, the CDR3 is TGTGCCTGGAGTGTATGGAGGTTCAGGGGCACCTACGAGCAGTACTTC. J is TRBJ2-5 and V is TRBV30, with D possibly TRBD1 on 6 matching bases. Matching the DNA end better, TRBJ2-7 makes the J call doubtful. This CDR3 contains 16 residues. Looked up from germline, CDR1 is GTSNPN and CDR2 is SVGIG (reference sequence).

The rearrangement uses TRBV15 and TRBJ1-5, with TRBD1 matching over 7 bases. Germline V gives CDR1 LNHNV, CDR2 YYDKDF (reference sequence). The CDR3 totals 18 residues. The junction had 15 bases not matched to a gene; V was cut back by 4 bases and J by 3 bases. The CDR3: CATSNGRDLQGYNQPQHF. CDR3 DNA sequence: TGTGCCACCAGCAACGGTAGGGACCTACAGGGGTACAATCAGCCCCAGCATTTT.

The chain has TRBV28 and TRBJ1-1, with D possibly TRBD1 on 6 matching bases. This CDR3 comprises 16 residues. The V gene lost 8 bases and the J gene lost 1 base, with 20 bases spanning the gap. CDR1 and CDR2 (germline): MDHEN, SYDVKM. The CDR3 spells CASASRPGAGNTEAFF. CDR3 nucleotide sequence: TGTGCCAGCGCATCCCGCCCAGGGGCAGGGAACACTGAAGCTTTCTTT.

V usage is TRBV11-2 and J usage is TRBJ2-7, with TRBD2 as a possible D gene (6 bases). Trimming removed 1 base from V and 6 bases from J, with 10 bases in between. Germline CDR1 is SGHAT and CDR2 is FQNNGV. The CDR3 spans 13 residues. As DNA, the CDR3 is TGTGCCAGCAGCTTAGGACATAGCGGCGAGCAGTACTTC. Its protein is CASSLGHSGEQYF. Full variable domain (remainder filled in from reference TRBV11-2 and TRBJ2-7): EAGVAQSPRYKIIEKRQSVAFWCNPISGHATLYWYQQILGQGPKLLIQFQNNGVVDDSQLPKDRFSAERLKGVDSTLKIQPAKLEDSAVYLCASSLGHSGEQYFGPGTRLTVT.

The chain uses TRBV10-3 and TRBJ2-1, with 11 bases lining up with TRBD2. The germline gives CDR1 ENHRY, CDR2 SYGVKD. The trim removed 6 bases at V and 5 bases at J, leaving 0 bases unmatched. The CDR3 extends over 13 amino acids. The CDR3 loop is CAIRGLADNEQFF. In DNA form, the CDR3 reads TGTGCCATCAGGGGACTAGCGGACAATGAGCAGTTCTTC.

This clone was picked up one time. This rearrangement joins TRBV19 to TRBJ2-7; TRBD2 matches 7 bases. CDR3 length equals 15 residues. CDR1 and CDR2 from the germline V gene are LNHDA and SQIVND (reference sequence). The V gene end was trimmed by 4 bases and the J gene end by 4 bases; junction bases not matched to a gene: 10. This CDR3 is CASSRGLGVEYEQYF. The CDR3 DNA reads as TGTGCCAGTAGTAGAGGACTAGGGGTAGAGTACGAGCAGTACTTC.

V and J are TRBV6-6 and TRBJ2-1; 7 positions match TRBD1. The V gene's germline CDR1 is MNHNY and CDR2 SVGAGI (reference sequence). With 4 bases clipped from V and 3 bases from J, the junction kept 3 bases outside the gene matches. The CDR3 contains 14 residues. For the CDR3, the DNA is TGTGCCAGCAGTTTCAGGACAGGCTACAATGAGCAGTTCTTC. The encoded protein is CASSFRTGYNEQFF.

The rearrangement uses TRBV7-8 and TRBJ1-1, with D perhaps matching TRBD1 (6 bases). CDR3 length: 15 residues. The germline V gene encodes CDR1 SGHVS and CDR2 FQNEAQ. V was pared by 4 bases and J by 6 bases, with 18 bases between. The CDR3 nucleotides are TGTGCCAGCAGCTATCACGGACAGTTGGGCGCTGAAGCTTTCTTT. Translating gives CASSYHGQLGAEAFF.

This sequence joins TRBV10-3 and TRBJ2-7; TRBD2 is a possible D gene (6 bases). The germline gives CDR1 ENHRY, CDR2 SYGVKD. Trimming removed 6 bases from V and 4 bases from J, with 7 bases in between. This CDR3 region has 11 residues. This CDR3 reads CAIRDYYEQYF. CDR3 DNA: TGTGCCATCAGGGACTATTACGAGCAGTACTTC.

The genes are TRBV30 and TRBJ1-6; D is undetermined. V was trimmed by 3 bases and J by 7 bases, leaving 4 bases between them. CDR1 and CDR2 from the germline V gene are GTSNPN and SVGIG (reference sequence). This CDR3 has 11 residues. The CDR3 is CAWSLNSPLHF. The CDR3 nucleotides are TGTGCCTGGAGCTTGAATTCACCCCTCCACTTT.

The rearrangement joins TRBV28 to TRBJ1-1; D is possibly TRBD1 (6 bases). The germline CDR1 and CDR2 sequences are MDHEN and SYDVKM. The CDR3 totals 18 residues. Trimming took off 4 bases at V and 1 base at J, with 22 bases between the two ends. CDR3: CASSSLLGQRDPNTEAFF. CDR3 nucleotides: TGTGCCAGCAGTTCCCTCCTCGGACAGCGGGACCCGAACACTGAAGCTTTCTTT.

This clone was counted a single time. This chain connects TRBV2 to TRBJ2-3; 12 nucleotides align to TRBD2. The J segment lost 2 bases and the V segment lost 7 bases, leaving 4 bases of the junction unmatched. Looked up from germline, CDR1 is SNHLY and CDR2 is FYNNEI. This CDR3 region has 15 residues. This chain's CDR3 is CASNGLAGSTDTQYF. CDR3 bases: TGTGCCAGCAACGGACTAGCGGGGTCCACAGATACGCAGTATTTT.

The chain employs TRBV2 and TRBJ1-5; D is undetermined. Germline values: CDR1 SNHLY, CDR2 FYNNEI. V gave up 5 bases and J gave up 4 bases, with 12 bases separating them. The CDR3 has 14 amino acids. The CDR3 loop reads CASSPGWVNQPQHF. DNA for the CDR3: TGTGCCAGCAGTCCAGGATGGGTTAATCAGCCCCAGCATTTT. The full variable domain, in which reference TRBV2 and TRBJ1-5 provide the parts outside the CDR3, is EPEVTQTPSHQVTQMGQEVILRCVPISNHLYFYWYRQILGQKVEFLVSFYNNEISEKSEIFDDQFSVERPDGSNFTLKIRSTKLEDSAMYFCASSPGWVNQPQHFGDGTRLSIL.

The chain is built from TRBV30 and TRBJ2-7, with TRBD2 matching over 10 bases. V trimming: 1 base; J trimming: 4 bases; junction bases outside the gene matches: 7. CDR3 length: 15 amino acids. Germline V CDR1 and CDR2: GTSNPN, SVGIG (reference sequence). In nucleotides, the CDR3 is TGTGCCTGGAGTGCCTCGGCGGGACTAGCGTACGAGCAGTACTTC. Amino acids: CAWSASAGLAYEQYF.

The gene calls are TRBV6-6 and TRBJ1-1; D is undetermined. Per germline, CDR1 MNHNY and CDR2 SVGAGI (reference sequence). The V end lost 4 bases, the J end lost 4 bases, and 13 bases lay between the germline ends. The CDR3 is 14 amino acids. The CDR3 here is CASSWRAGATEAFF. The CDR3 nucleotides are TGTGCCAGCAGTTGGAGGGCCGGAGCCACTGAAGCTTTCTTT.